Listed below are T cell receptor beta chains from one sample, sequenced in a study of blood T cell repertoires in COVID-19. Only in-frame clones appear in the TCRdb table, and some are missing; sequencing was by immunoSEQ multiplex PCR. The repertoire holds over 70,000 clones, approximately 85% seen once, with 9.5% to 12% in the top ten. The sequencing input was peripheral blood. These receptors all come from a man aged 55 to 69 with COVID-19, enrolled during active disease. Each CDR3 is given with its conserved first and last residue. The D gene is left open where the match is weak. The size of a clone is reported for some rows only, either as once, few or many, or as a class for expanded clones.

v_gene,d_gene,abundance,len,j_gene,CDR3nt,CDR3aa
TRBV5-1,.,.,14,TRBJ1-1,TGCGCCAGCAGGGAGGGTAGCGTCTTCACTGAAGCTTTCTTT,CASREGSVFTEAFF
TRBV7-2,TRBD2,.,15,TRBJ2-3,TGTGCCAGCAGCTTAGTTAGCGGGAGTCTAGATACGCAGTATTTT,CASSLVSGSLDTQYF
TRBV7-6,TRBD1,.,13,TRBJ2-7,TGTGCCAGCAGCCCTGGGACAGTCCGCGAGCAGTACTTC,CASSPGTVREQYF
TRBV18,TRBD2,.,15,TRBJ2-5,TGTGCCAGCTCACCTACTAGCGGGGGGATGGAGACCCAGTACTTC,CASSPTSGGMETQYF
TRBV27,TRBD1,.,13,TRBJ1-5,TGTGCCAGCAGACGGGGACAGGGTCAGCCCCAGCATTTT,CASRRGQGQPQHF
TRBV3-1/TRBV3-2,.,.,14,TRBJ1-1,TGTGCCAGCAGCCAGGGACATTCGAACACTGAAGCTTTCTTT,CASSQGHSNTEAFF
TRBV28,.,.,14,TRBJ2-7,TGTGCCAGCAGTGGGGCAGGACGATCCTACGAGCAGTACTTC,CASSGAGRSYEQYF
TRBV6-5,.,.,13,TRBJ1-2,TGTGCCAGCAATGGAGGGGTGGCGGATGGCTACACCTTC,CASNGGVADGYTF
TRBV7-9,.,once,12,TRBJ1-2,TGTGCCAGCAGCTTCACAGACTATGGCTACACCTTC,CASSFTDYGYTF
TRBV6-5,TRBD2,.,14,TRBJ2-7,TGTGCCAGCACTGGGACTAGCGGGAGTTACGAGCAGTACTTC,CASTGTSGSYEQYF
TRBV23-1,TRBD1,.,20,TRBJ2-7,TGCGCCAGCAGTCAATCTGCCGGGACAGGGGCTTGGTTGGAGTCCTACGAGCAGTACTTC,CASSQSAGTGAWLESYEQYF
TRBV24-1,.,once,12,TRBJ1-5,TGTGCCACCAGCAACGGGGGTCAGCCCCAGCATTTT,CATSNGGQPQHF
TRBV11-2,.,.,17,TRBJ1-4,TGTGCCAGCAGCTTAATTGGTGGCGGGGTAAGGGAAGAAAAACTGTTTTTT,CASSLIGGGVREEKLFF
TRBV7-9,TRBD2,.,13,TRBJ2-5,TGTGCCAGCAGCTCTAGCGGGGCTGAGACCCAGTACTTC,CASSSSGAETQYF
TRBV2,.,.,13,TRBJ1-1,TGTGCCAGCAGTTTAATGGAGGGGACTGAAGCTTTCTTT,CASSLMEGTEAFF
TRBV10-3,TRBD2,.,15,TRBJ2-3,TGTGCCATCAGAACCGGGACTAGCGGGAGGGATACGCAGTATTTT,CAIRTGTSGRDTQYF
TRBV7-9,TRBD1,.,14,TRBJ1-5,TGTGCCAGCAGCTCGACAGGGAGCAATCAGCCCCAGCATTTT,CASSSTGSNQPQHF
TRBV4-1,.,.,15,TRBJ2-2,TGCGCCAGCAGCCAAGATCGGGTGGGCACCGGGGAGCTGTTTTTT,CASSQDRVGTGELFF
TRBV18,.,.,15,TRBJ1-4,TGTGCCAGCTCACCCGGTGGTGCAACTAATGAAAAACTGTTTTTT,CASSPGGATNEKLFF
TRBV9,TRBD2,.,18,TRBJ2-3,TGTGCCAGCAGCGTTCCGACTAGCGGGGACTTTAGCACAGATACGCAGTATTTT,CASSVPTSGDFSTDTQYF
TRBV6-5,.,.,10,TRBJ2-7,TGTGCCAGCAGTCACAGATGGCAGTACTTC,CASSHRWQYF
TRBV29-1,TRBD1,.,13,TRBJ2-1,TGCAGCGCCGACAGGGGGCGCGGAAATGAGCAGTTCTTC,CSADRGRGNEQFF
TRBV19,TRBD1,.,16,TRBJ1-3,TGTGCCAGTAGTATACCGGGACAGGCGATCGGAAACACCATATATTTT,CASSIPGQAIGNTIYF
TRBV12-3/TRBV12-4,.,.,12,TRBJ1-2,TGTGCCAGCAGTTGGGCCGTCTATGGCTACACCTTC,CASSWAVYGYTF
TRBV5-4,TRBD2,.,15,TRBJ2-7,TGTGCCAGCAGCTACGGGACTAGCGCATTCTACGAGCAGTACTTC,CASSYGTSAFYEQYF
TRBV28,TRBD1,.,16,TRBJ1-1,TGTGCCAGCAATAGTCTCGGACAGGGGTTTTCCCATGAAGCTTTCTTT,CASNSLGQGFSHEAFF
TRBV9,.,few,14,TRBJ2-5,TGTGCCAGCAGCGCAACAGGTACTCAAGAGACCCAGTACTTC,CASSATGTQETQYF
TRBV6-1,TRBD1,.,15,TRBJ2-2,TGTGCCAGCAGTGAACAAGGACAGGGAGCCGGGGAGCTGTTTTTT,CASSEQGQGAGELFF
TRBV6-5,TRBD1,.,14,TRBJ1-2,TGTGCCAGCAGCGCGGGACAGGGAGCCTATGGCTACACCTTC,CASSAGQGAYGYTF
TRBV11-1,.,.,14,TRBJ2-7,TGTGCCAGCAGCCCGAGAGAAGTCTCCTACGAGCAGTACTTC,CASSPREVSYEQYF
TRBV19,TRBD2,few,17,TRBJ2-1,TGTGCCAGTAGTATCCAGGCCACTAGCGGACCCTACAATGAGCAGTTCTTC,CASSIQATSGPYNEQFF
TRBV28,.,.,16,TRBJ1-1,TGTGCCAGCAGGTATATGGGGGGGGAAGGGTTGACTGAAGCTTTCTTT,CASRYMGGEGLTEAFF
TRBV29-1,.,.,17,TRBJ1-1,TGCAGCGTTGAAACGGTGGGTTTACAGGTCGTGAACACTGAAGCTTTCTTT,CSVETVGLQVVNTEAFF
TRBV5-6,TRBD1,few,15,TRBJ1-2,TGTGCCAGCAGCTCGCCCGGACAGGGGTTTTACGGCTACACCTTC,CASSSPGQGFYGYTF
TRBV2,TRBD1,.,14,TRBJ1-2,TGTGCCAGCAGTGTGCAGGAGGGGGCGCGGGGCTACACCTTC,CASSVQEGARGYTF